The TCR beta chain described here comes from a study of blood T cell repertoires in COVID-19. Overall study: Material from acute and convalescent COVID-19 was sourced from the United States, Italy and Spain. From T cells, B-cell-depleted T cells, or PBMCs came the material, which was cDNA or gDNA.

This clone is a singleton in its sample. The repertoire was sequenced with immunoSEQ multiplex PCR; TCRdb's copy has only in-frame clones and lacks some. The data contain about 320,000 clones, 70% to 90% of them singletons. Germline V lookup: CDR1 MGHRA, CDR2 YSYEKL. The trim removed 2 bases at V and 4 bases at J, leaving 3 bases unmatched. The CDR3 is made up of 14 amino acids. The sequence came from a woman in her 30s who had recovered from COVID-19. The V and J genes are TRBV4-1 and TRBJ1-1; 8 bases match TRBD1. Sequencing was performed on PBMCs or T cells enriched from blood (not recorded which). Here the CDR3 reads CASSQPDRATEAFF. Written as DNA, the CDR3 is TGCGCCAGCAGCCAACCGGACAGGGCCACTGAAGCTTTCTTT.